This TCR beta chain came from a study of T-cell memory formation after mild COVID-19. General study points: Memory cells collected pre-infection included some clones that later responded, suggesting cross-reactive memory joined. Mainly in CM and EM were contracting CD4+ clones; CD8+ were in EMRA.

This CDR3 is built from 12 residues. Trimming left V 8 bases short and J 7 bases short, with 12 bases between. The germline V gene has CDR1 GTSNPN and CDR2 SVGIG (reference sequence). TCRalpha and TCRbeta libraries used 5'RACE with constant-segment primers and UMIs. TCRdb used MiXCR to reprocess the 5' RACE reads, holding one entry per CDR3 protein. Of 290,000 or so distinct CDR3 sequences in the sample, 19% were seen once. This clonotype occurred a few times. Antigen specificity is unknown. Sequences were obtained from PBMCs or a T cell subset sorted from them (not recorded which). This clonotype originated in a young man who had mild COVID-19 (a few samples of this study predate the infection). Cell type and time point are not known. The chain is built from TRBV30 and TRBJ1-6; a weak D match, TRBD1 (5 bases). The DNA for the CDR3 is TGTGCCGCCGGGACGGACAATTCACCCCTCCACTTT. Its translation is CAAGTDNSPLHF.